The clone carrying this TCR beta chain came up a few times. The CDR3 loop spans 17 amino acids. V lost 6 bases to trimming and J lost 3 bases, with 26 bases between them. Per germline, CDR1 DFQATT and CDR2 SNEGSKA (reference sequence). From the 5' RACE reads, TCRdb called clonotypes with MiXCR, one entry per CDR3 protein. The table shows about 60,000 distinct CDR3 sequences, with roughly 13% occurring only once. This specimen comes from a study of early T cells in non-severe SARS-CoV-2 infection. The source of this sequence is an adult who was a healthcare worker with PCR-confirmed SARS-CoV-2 infection or an uninfected control (not recorded which). The chain joins TRBV20-1 to TRBJ2-5; D is undetermined. Specimen: whole blood. The CDR3 region has the DNA TGCAGTGCCCCGAGATATGGGGAATTGGCAGGAGAAGAGACCCAGTACTTC. Its translation: CSAPRYGELAGEETQYF.